One and the same sample provided the 5 T cell receptor beta chains below, sequenced in a study of T-cell reconstitution after alpha-beta-depleted transplantation in children. Unique molecular identifiers were incorporated when the TCRbeta library was constructed. A single record per CDR3 protein comes from TCRdb applying MiXCR to the PCR reads. The repertoire holds fewer than 500,000 distinct CDR3 sequences, with roughly two fifths as singletons. Sequences were derived from PBMCs, sampled before TCRalphabeta/CD19-depleted stem cell transplant. These receptors were collected from a girl aged 2 to 9 with aplastic anemia, due to receive a stem cell transplant.

The CDR3 loop is CSVEVTPYEQYF. CDR3 in DNA: TGCAGCGTTGAAGTTACCCCCTACGAGCAGTACTTC. J is TRBJ2-7 and V is TRBV29-1; D not resolved. Between the trimmed V and J ends, which lost 1 base and 2 bases, there was a span of 6 bases. This CDR3 spans 12 amino acids. From germline, CDR1 is SQVTM and CDR2 ANQGSEA.

This clonotype was counted ten times or more. The genes are TRBV5-1 and TRBJ2-7, with 9 bases fitting TRBD2. Trimming cost V 1 base and J 2 bases; bases outside gene matches: 4. CDR1 and CDR2 from the germline V gene are SGHRS and YFSETQ. This CDR3 is built from 15 residues. The CDR3 nucleotides are TGCGCCAGCAGCTTGCACCCTAGCGGGGCCTACGAGCAGTACTTC. Protein product: CASSLHPSGAYEQYF.

This clonotype was recorded at least ten times. The genes are TRBV9 and TRBJ1-1; the D gene is possibly TRBD1 (5 bases). Looked up from germline, CDR1 is SGDLS and CDR2 is YYNGEE. Trimming cost V 7 bases and J 10 bases, with 11 bases left between them. This CDR3 contains 10 residues. The CDR3 here is CASGGRGAFF. In DNA form, the CDR3 reads TGTGCCAGCGGGGGGAGGGGAGCTTTCTTT.

This clonotype was found once. This chain joins TRBV12-3 or TRBV12-4 and TRBJ2-7; 10 bases line up with TRBD1. V gave up 5 bases and J gave up 4 bases; unmatched junction bases: 8. This CDR3 has 15 residues. The CDR3 here is CASSHAGTGEYEQYF. The CDR3 DNA is TGTGCCAGCAGTCACGCCGGGACAGGGGAGTACGAGCAGTACTTC.

This clonotype occurred many times. The chain links TRBV5-1 to TRBJ2-4; D is ambiguous. V was clipped by 1 base and J by 0 bases, with 11 bases between them. Germline-derived CDR1 and CDR2 are SGHRS and YFSETQ. This CDR3 contains 16 residues. CDR3 in amino acids: CASSLLGQLAKNIQYF. The CDR3 coding sequence is TGCGCCAGCAGCTTGCTCGGCCAGCTAGCCAAAAACATTCAGTACTTC.